One sample yielded the 30 T cell receptor beta chains listed below, sequenced in a study of OX40 agonist ivuxolimab in advanced cancers. The library came from the immunoSEQ multiplex PCR assay. The immuneACCESS repertoire file appears here via TCRdb, limited to in-frame rearrangements. These files lack a portion of the clones; in checked studies, under half of the deficit traces to unresolved V genes, and the cause of the others is not known. Within this sample are 20,000 to 25,000 clones, with under 90% of them counted one time only. The ten largest clones add up to 21% of the sample. Sequenced here: CD4+ or CD8+ T cells sorted from blood, sampled in a trial of the OX40 agonist ivuxolimab. Receptors originate from an adult with an advanced solid tumor such as melanoma, head and neck, liver or kidney cancer.

The genes are TRBV5-4 and TRBJ2-2; 7 bases agree with TRBD2. CDR1 SGHNT and CDR2 YYREEE come from the germline V gene (reference sequence). CDR3 length: 16 residues. The J segment lost 5 bases and the V segment lost 0 bases, leaving 7 bases of the junction unmatched. CDR3 DNA: TGTGCCAGCAGCTTGGATGGGAGGGTTGTTACCGGGGAGCTGTTTTTT. It yields the protein CASSLDGRVVTGELFF.

The chain combines TRBV4-2 with TRBJ2-1, with 12 bases lining up with TRBD2. This CDR3 spans 17 amino acids. The V gene end was trimmed by 3 bases and the J gene end by 4 bases; junction bases not matched to a gene: 7. CDR1 is LGHNA, CDR2 YNFKEQ, per germline. CDR3 sequence reads: CASSHFVLAGGYNEQFF. The CDR3 DNA follows: TGTGCCAGCAGCCATTTCGTACTAGCGGGAGGTTACAATGAGCAGTTCTTC.

The count of this clone is one. The J gene is TRBJ2-3, the V gene TRBV13; TRBD2 aligns across 9 bases. Per germline, CDR1 PRHDT and CDR2 FYEKMQ (reference sequence). Trimming at V came to 1 base and at J to 2 bases, leaving 4 bases not matched to a gene. This CDR3 contains 16 residues. CDR3 amino acids: CASSLARGRATDTQYF. The CDR3 nucleotides read TGTGCCAGCAGCTTAGCGCGCGGGAGGGCCACAGATACGCAGTATTTT.

The chain links TRBV27 to TRBJ2-1; 7 positions agree with TRBD1. Germline CDR1 and CDR2: MNHEY and SMNVEV (reference sequence). Losses at the gene ends were 6 bases for V and 2 bases for J; bases not matched to a gene: 7. The CDR3 length is 15 residues. CDR3 loop: CASSQDQGAYNEQFF. For the CDR3, the DNA is TGTGCCAGCAGCCAGGACCAGGGGGCCTACAATGAGCAGTTCTTC.

The chain couples TRBV11-2 to TRBJ1-4; D unresolved. Trimming left V 0 bases short and J 10 bases short, with 3 bases between. This CDR3 spans 11 amino acids. CDR1 and CDR2 (germline): SGHAT, FQNNGV. CDR3 sequence: CASSLEGKLFF. For the CDR3, the DNA is TGTGCCAGCAGCTTAGAAGGAAAACTGTTTTTT.

In this sample, this clone turned up a few times. The V gene is TRBV7-3, the J gene TRBJ2-2; 13 nucleotides agree with TRBD2. V gave up 5 bases and J gave up 0 bases; unmatched junction bases: 3. CDR1 SGHTA and CDR2 FQGTGA come from the germline V gene. This CDR3 region has 17 residues. The CDR3: CASSMGLAGTNTGELFF. The CDR3 bases are TGTGCCAGCAGCATGGGACTAGCGGGGACGAACACCGGGGAGCTGTTTTTT.

This clone was observed a single time. The chain combines TRBV28 with TRBJ2-7; possibly TRBD2 for D (5 bases). Germline values: CDR1 MDHEN, CDR2 SYDVKM. The CDR3 is 12 residues long. Trimming removed 6 bases from V and 4 bases from J, with 10 bases in between. This chain's CDR3 is CASRSTGYEQYF. In nucleotides, the CDR3 is TGTGCCAGCAGATCCACGGGGTACGAGCAGTACTTC.

The gene calls are TRBV7-9 and TRBJ1-5; D possibly corresponds to TRBD1 (5 bases). The CDR3 contains 13 residues. Germline CDR1 is SEHNR and CDR2 is FQNEAQ (reference sequence). V lost 5 bases to trimming and J lost 3 bases, with 8 bases between them. CDR3 nucleotides: TGTGCCAGCAGCCGCAGGGTCAATCAGCCCCAGCATTTT. Translating it yields CASSRRVNQPQHF. Full variable domain (remainder filled in from reference TRBV7-9 and TRBJ1-5): DTGVSQNPRHKITKRGQNVTFRCDPISEHNRLYWYRQTLGQGPEFLTYFQNEAQLEKSRLLSDRFSAERPKGSFSTLEIQRTEQGDSAMYLCASSRRVNQPQHFGDGTRLSIL.

The rearrangement uses TRBV28 and TRBJ2-7, with 7 bases fitting TRBD2. J was trimmed by 2 bases and V by 5 bases; bases with no gene match: 6. The CDR3 totals 14 residues. CDR1 and CDR2 from the germline V gene are MDHEN and SYDVKM. The CDR3 coding sequence is TGTGCCAGCAGTATAAAGCGGGACCCCTACGAGCAGTACTTC. Translation gives CASSIKRDPYEQYF.

V gene TRBV9 combines with J gene TRBJ2-5, with TRBD1 matching over 10 bases. The CDR3 runs to 15 residues. CDR1 and CDR2 from the germline V gene are SGDLS and YYNGEE. Trimming took 0 bases from V and 5 from J; bases not matched to a gene: 4. The CDR3 DNA follows: TGTGCCAGCAGCGTAGGACAGGGGGCGCCTGAGACCCAGTACTTC. This encodes CASSVGQGAPETQYF.

V usage is TRBV5-6 and J usage is TRBJ2-1; TRBD1 is a possible D gene (6 bases). Germline lookup yields CDR1 SGHDT and CDR2 YYEEEE. V shed 4 bases and J shed 3 bases, with 14 bases lying between them. The CDR3 contains 15 residues. The CDR3 is CASSPTGKYYNEQFF. Written as DNA, the CDR3 is TGTGCCAGCAGCCCAACAGGGAAGTACTACAATGAGCAGTTCTTC.

There are a few counts of this clone. The chain combines TRBV10-1 with TRBJ2-1, with D maybe TRBD1 (7 bases). The CDR3 runs 15 residues. Germline CDR1 reads WNHNN; CDR2 reads SYGVQD (reference sequence). V lost 6 bases and J lost 4, with 16 bases in between. In DNA form, the CDR3 reads TGCGCCAGCAGCCCCTTGGCAGGGGGGTACAATGAGCAGTTCTTC. Protein product: CASSPLAGGYNEQFF.

This chain connects TRBV9 to TRBJ1-2; 8 bases match TRBD1. Losses at the gene ends were 4 bases for V and 3 bases for J; bases not matched to a gene: 5. CDR1 and CDR2 from the germline V gene are SGDLS and YYNGEE. The length of the CDR3 is 14 residues. This chain's CDR3 is CASSPLTGDYGYTF. CDR3 nucleotides: TGTGCCAGCAGCCCTCTGACAGGGGACTATGGCTACACCTTC. Using reference TRBV9 and TRBJ1-2 for the parts outside the CDR3, the full variable domain is DSGVTQTPKHLITATGQRVTLRCSPRSGDLSVYWYQQSLDQGLQFLIQYYNGEERAKGNILERFSAQQFPDLHSELNLSSLELGDSALYFCASSPLTGDYGYTFGSGTRLTVV.

The chain employs TRBV7-9 and TRBJ2-5; D is uncertain. V was clipped by 8 bases and J by 9 bases, with 25 bases between them. From germline, CDR1 is SEHNR and CDR2 FQNEAQ (reference sequence). The CDR3 has 15 residues. The CDR3 DNA follows: TGTGCCAGCTTCCCGTCGGGCGTCACCCGCCGTGCCCAGTACTTC. Translating it yields CASFPSGVTRRAQYF.

In its sample, this clone was seen once. The chain couples TRBV11-2 to TRBJ1-4; D might be TRBD1 (5 bases). The germline V gene encodes CDR1 SGHAT and CDR2 FQNNGV. CDR3 length: 14 amino acids. Trimming removed 2 bases from V and 10 bases from J, with 14 bases in between. The DNA for the CDR3 is TGTGCCAGCAGCTTACATGACAGAAGTCCAAAACTGTTTTTT. Protein sequence: CASSLHDRSPKLFF.

The V and J genes are TRBV19 and TRBJ1-3; D unresolved. CDR1 and CDR2 from the germline V gene are LNHDA and SQIVND (reference sequence). The CDR3 runs to 12 residues. The V and J ends lost 3 bases and 9 bases respectively, with 9 bases between them. In DNA, the CDR3 is TGTGCCAGTAGTATTCAGGACCGCACCATATATTTT. Its translation: CASSIQDRTIYF.

The gene calls are TRBV5-4 and TRBJ2-2, with 12 bases lining up with TRBD2. The CDR3 loop spans 16 amino acids. CDR1 is SGHNT and CDR2 is YYREEE in the germline V gene (reference sequence). V dropped 3 bases and J dropped 7; count of bases not matched to a gene: 7. DNA for the CDR3: TGTGCCAGCAGCTCCCCTAGCGGGGGGGCTTTCGGGGAGCTGTTTTTT. It encodes CASSSPSGGAFGELFF.

The chain joins TRBV19 to TRBJ1-6; 8 nucleotides align to TRBD1. The CDR3 spans 14 residues. Germline loops: CDR1 LNHDA, CDR2 SQIVND (reference sequence). Unmatched junction bases numbered 6, after V lost 10 bases and J lost 4 bases. The CDR3 is CATGDRSYNSPLHF. The CDR3 nucleotides are TGTGCCACCGGGGACAGGTCGTATAATTCACCCCTCCACTTT.

Turning to this clone: A much more abundant neighbour one base away suggests this may be a read error. Other DNA sequences of this sample code for an identical CDR3. The genes are TRBV6-4 and TRBJ2-1; possibly TRBD2 for D (5 bases). With 3 bases removed from V and 8 bases from J, the gap between germline ends came to 17 bases. CDR1 and CDR2 from the germline V gene are MRHNA and SNTAGT. This CDR3 contains 15 residues. CDR3 nucleotides: TGTGCCAGCAGTGATTCGTTGGGGTCAGCGGATGAGCAGTTCTTC. It yields the protein CASSDSLGSADEQFF.

This clone was picked up a small number of times. The CDR3 protein is CASSLWEGGNEKLFF. CDR3 bases: TGTGCCAGCAGTTTATGGGAGGGGGGAAATGAAAAACTGTTTTTT. This chain links TRBV27 with TRBJ1-4; possibly TRBD1 for D (6 bases). The CDR3 totals 15 residues. The V end lost 1 base, the J end lost 5 bases, and 11 bases lay between the germline ends. Germline lookup yields CDR1 MNHEY and CDR2 SMNVEV (reference sequence).

The CDR3: CASSALAETYEQYF. Here the CDR3 DNA reads TGTGCCAGCTCCGCACTAGCGGAGACCTACGAGCAGTACTTC. The rearrangement uses TRBV6-5 and TRBJ2-7, with TRBD2 matching 8 bases. V trimming: 8 bases; J trimming: 2 bases; junction bases outside the gene matches: 8. Germline CDR1 and CDR2: MNHEY and SVGAGI. This CDR3 is built from 14 residues.

The chain recombines TRBV19 with TRBJ2-7; 8 bases line up with TRBD1. V trimming: 5 bases; J trimming: 4 bases; junction bases outside the gene matches: 10. Germline CDR1 LNHDA, CDR2 SQIVND (reference sequence). The CDR3 runs to 15 residues. The CDR3 region has the DNA TGTGCCAGTAGTTTCTCCGGGACAGGATTATACGAGCAGTACTTC. The encoded protein is CASSFSGTGLYEQYF.

This chain connects TRBV29-1 to TRBJ2-1; D might be TRBD1 or TRBD2, each matching 5 bases. Trimming removed 3 bases from V and 4 bases from J, with 22 bases in between. This CDR3 has 17 amino acids. Germline CDR1 reads SQVTM; CDR2 reads ANQGSEA. CDR3 loop: CSVDSGRLDISYNEQFF. DNA of the CDR3: TGCAGCGTTGATTCGGGGCGCCTCGACATCTCATACAATGAGCAGTTCTTC.

The CDR3 DNA reads TGTGCCAGCAGTAGGGGCGAGGGGAGCGAGCAGTACTTC. Its translation: CASSRGEGSEQYF. The V call is TRBV13, the J call TRBJ2-7; D is perhaps TRBD1 or TRBD2 (5 bases each). Germline lookup yields CDR1 PRHDT and CDR2 FYEKMQ (reference sequence). V was trimmed by 6 bases and J by 6 bases, leaving 15 bases between them. The CDR3 totals 13 residues.

The chain couples TRBV6-1 to TRBJ2-7, with TRBD2 matching over 10 bases. V shed 7 bases, J shed 5 bases, and the junction held 11 bases outside the gene matches. The length of the CDR3 is 15 residues. CDR1 is MNHNS and CDR2 is SASEGT in the germline V gene. CDR3 bases: TGTGCCAGCACCACTGAGGGGGGGACTAGCGACGAGCAGTACTTC. Encoded protein: CASTTEGGTSDEQYF.

The J gene is TRBJ2-3, the V gene TRBV7-9; 11 nucleotides line up with TRBD2. The CDR3 is made up of 16 amino acids. Unmatched junction bases numbered 6, after V lost 3 bases and J lost 4 bases. CDR1 is SEHNR and CDR2 is FQNEAQ in the germline V gene (reference sequence). The CDR3 loop is CASSFIAGGPADTQYF. The CDR3 DNA follows: TGTGCCAGCAGCTTCATAGCGGGGGGGCCCGCAGATACGCAGTATTTT. Full variable domain (outside the CDR3, taken from reference TRBV7-9 and TRBJ2-3): DTGVSQNPRHKITKRGQNVTFRCDPISEHNRLYWYRQTLGQGPEFLTYFQNEAQLEKSRLLSDRFSAERPKGSFSTLEIQRTEQGDSAMYLCASSFIAGGPADTQYFGPGTRLTVL.

This clone was seen only a few times. The genes are TRBV7-6 and TRBJ2-7, with TRBD1 identical over 9 bases. Germline V gene sequence: CDR1 SGHVS, CDR2 FNYEAQ. CDR3 size: 14 residues. The trim removed 5 bases at V and 5 bases at J, leaving 7 bases unmatched. CDR3 DNA: TGTGCCAGCAGCATCCGGGACAGGGCGGACGAGCAGTACTTC. Residues: CASSIRDRADEQYF. Combining the CDR3 with reference TRBV7-6 and TRBJ2-7 gives the whole variable domain GAGVSQSPRYKVTKRGQDVALRCDPISGHVSLYWYRQALGQGPEFLTYFNYEAQQDKSGLPNDRFSAERPEGSISTLTIQRTEQRDSAMYRCASSIRDRADEQYFGPGTRLTVT.

The chain combines TRBV18 with TRBJ1-1; D might be TRBD1 (5 bases). CDR1 is KGHSH, CDR2 LQKENI, per germline. The CDR3 runs to 15 residues. V was trimmed by 2 bases and J by 2 bases, leaving 12 bases between them. The CDR3 protein is CASSPDSLFNTEAFF. The CDR3 DNA reads TGTGCCAGCTCACCAGACAGCCTGTTCAACACTGAAGCTTTCTTT.

V and J are TRBV28 and TRBJ1-2, with 10 bases aligning to TRBD1. From germline, CDR1 is MDHEN and CDR2 SYDVKM. The ends lost 5 bases at V and 5 bases at J; junction bases unmatched: 5. The CDR3 loop spans 14 amino acids. In nucleotides, the CDR3 is TGTGCCAGCAGTCCCCCGGGACAGGGGTATGGCTACACCTTC. It codes for CASSPPGQGYGYTF.

The V and J genes are TRBV28 and TRBJ2-1, with D possibly TRBD1 on 6 matching bases. V lost 5 bases, J lost 2 bases, and 13 bases lay in between. CDR3 length: 15 residues. The germline V gene encodes CDR1 MDHEN and CDR2 SYDVKM. The CDR3 nucleotides are TGTGCCAGCAGTAAACCCCGGGACACCTACAATGAGCAGTTCTTC. Protein product: CASSKPRDTYNEQFF.